This T cell receptor beta chain came from a study of T cells after yellow fever vaccination (dated by TCRdb to the late 2010s). For context, the study as a whole: Libraries from fractions with low cell numbers were prepared with the SMART-Seq v4 Ultra Low Input RNA kit. To follow T-cell clones before and after both primary and booster YFV17D yellow fever vaccination, bulk TCR alpha and beta repertoires underwent longitudinal sequencing. Blood samples were taken at several timepoints before and after primary and secondary immunization, and bulk PBMC replicates and cell subsets were isolated. Two healthy male donors, one aged 18 to 30 and one aged 30 to 40 years, made up the cohort. Overall study results and their limits: Most clones expanded after primary vaccination were re-detected after the booster (almost 98% of CD4 and around 86% of CD8), suggesting broad memory maintenance. A small share of clonotypes was detected in both CD4 and CD8 compartments, with the overlap likely arising from convergent recombination. Because the study included only a couple of donors, the extent to which the findings can be generalized is limited. Computational filtering was needed because FACS-sorted repertoires could contain abundant contaminating clonotypes from the bulk population. The secondary T-cell response was weaker than the primary response but faster, peaking on day 5 instead of day 15.

Trimming costs V 7 bases and J 6 bases, and their ends lie 13 bases apart. CDR1 and CDR2, per the germline V gene (reference sequence), are LNHDA and SQIVND. Its CDR3 holds 13 amino acids, cysteine through phenylalanine. The entry retains the CDR3 DNA only, 39 bases that are in frame from base 1. TCR cDNA was made using 5'RACE template switching, a step that added a universal primer site and unique molecular identifiers. Priming for cDNA synthesis came from both the TCR alpha and TCR beta constant segments. Library amplification involved two PCR steps, and the second step added sample barcodes and sequencing adapters. Sequencing of libraries was done on Illumina HiSeq 2500 (2x100 bp) or NovaSeq (2x150 bp). From the authors' description of their analysis: MIGEC was used to demultiplex reads and collapse the reads into UMI consensus sequences, and MiXCR was used for V(D)J alignment. Clonotypes responding to the vaccine were identified with edgeR on replicate PBMC samples, with the criteria of FDR below 0.01 and a log2 fold change above 5 up to day 15. CD4 or CD8 identity was assigned to each bulk clonotype according to whether the clonotype was present at higher abundance in the sequenced CD4 repertoire or the sequenced CD8 repertoire. TCRdb passed the public sequencing reads through fastp at Q25 and MiXCR, retaining productive beta sequences. Entries that share a CDR3 protein sequence are merged under the most common genes and DNA. TCRdb, not the original authors, processed these V and J calls. This sample holds about 330,000 distinct CDR3 sequences; around 7% were observed only once. 15% to 20% of the sample belongs to the ten largest clones.

The sample's treatment or condition label, decoded: live attenuated yellow fever vaccine strain. At each blood-draw timepoint, two biological replicates of bulk PBMCs were collected. A standard Ficoll-Paque protocol was used to isolate PBMCs from peripheral blood. TriZol was used to extract RNA from bulk PBMCs, CD4 and CD8 fractions, and dextramer-positive and dextramer-negative fractions. This clonotype has only a few counts. The target of this receptor is not known. The record has no base qualities; no much larger clone is one base away. This material consisted of PBMCs, taken around 45 days after the first yellow fever vaccination. The chain was built from TRBV19 and TRBJ1-5; possibly the D gene is TRBD1, per 6 matching bases. The receptor comes from a young man who received the YFV17D yellow fever vaccine. The bases are TGTGCCAGTATAGGGGGAGGGGCTCAGCCCCAGCATTTT. The translation is CASIGGGAQPQHF.